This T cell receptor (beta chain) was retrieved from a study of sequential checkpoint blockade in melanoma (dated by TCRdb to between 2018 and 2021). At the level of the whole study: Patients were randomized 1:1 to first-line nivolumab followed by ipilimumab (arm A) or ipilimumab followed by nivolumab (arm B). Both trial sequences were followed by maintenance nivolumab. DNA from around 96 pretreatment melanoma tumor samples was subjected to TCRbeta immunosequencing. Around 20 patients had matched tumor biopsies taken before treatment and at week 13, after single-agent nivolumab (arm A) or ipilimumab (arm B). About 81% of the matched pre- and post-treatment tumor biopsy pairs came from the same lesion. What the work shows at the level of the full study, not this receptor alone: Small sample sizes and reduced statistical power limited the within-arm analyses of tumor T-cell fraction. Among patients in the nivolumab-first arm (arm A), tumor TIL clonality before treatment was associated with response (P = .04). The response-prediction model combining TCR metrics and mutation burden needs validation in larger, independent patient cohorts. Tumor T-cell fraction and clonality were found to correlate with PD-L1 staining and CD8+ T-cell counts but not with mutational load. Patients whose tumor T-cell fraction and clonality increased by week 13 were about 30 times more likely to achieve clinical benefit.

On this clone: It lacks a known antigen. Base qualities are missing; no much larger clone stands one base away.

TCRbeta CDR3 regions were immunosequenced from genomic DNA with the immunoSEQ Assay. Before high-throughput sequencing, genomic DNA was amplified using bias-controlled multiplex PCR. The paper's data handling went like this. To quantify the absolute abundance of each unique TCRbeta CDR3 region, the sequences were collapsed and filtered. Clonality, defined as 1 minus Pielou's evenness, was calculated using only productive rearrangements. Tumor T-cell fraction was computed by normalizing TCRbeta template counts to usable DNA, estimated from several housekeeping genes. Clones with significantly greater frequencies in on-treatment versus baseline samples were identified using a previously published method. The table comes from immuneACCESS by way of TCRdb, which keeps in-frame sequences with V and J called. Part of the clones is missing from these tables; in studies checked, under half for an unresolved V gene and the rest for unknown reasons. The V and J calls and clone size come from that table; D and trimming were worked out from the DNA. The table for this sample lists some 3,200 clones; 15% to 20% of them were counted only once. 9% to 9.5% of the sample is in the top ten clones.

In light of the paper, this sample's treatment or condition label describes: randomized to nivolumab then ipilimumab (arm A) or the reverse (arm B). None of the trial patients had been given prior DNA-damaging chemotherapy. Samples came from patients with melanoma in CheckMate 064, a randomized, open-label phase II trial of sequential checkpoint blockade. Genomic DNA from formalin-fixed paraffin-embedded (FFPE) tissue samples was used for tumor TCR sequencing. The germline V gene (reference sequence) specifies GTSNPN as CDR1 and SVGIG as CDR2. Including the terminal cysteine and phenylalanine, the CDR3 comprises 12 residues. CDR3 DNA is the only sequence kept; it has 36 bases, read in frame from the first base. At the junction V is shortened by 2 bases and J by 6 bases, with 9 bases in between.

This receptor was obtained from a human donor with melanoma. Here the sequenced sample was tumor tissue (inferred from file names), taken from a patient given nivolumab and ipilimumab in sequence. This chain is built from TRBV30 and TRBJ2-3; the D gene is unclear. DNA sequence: TGTGCCTGGAGTCAAGAGGCGGATACGCAGTATTTT. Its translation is CAWSQEADTQYF.